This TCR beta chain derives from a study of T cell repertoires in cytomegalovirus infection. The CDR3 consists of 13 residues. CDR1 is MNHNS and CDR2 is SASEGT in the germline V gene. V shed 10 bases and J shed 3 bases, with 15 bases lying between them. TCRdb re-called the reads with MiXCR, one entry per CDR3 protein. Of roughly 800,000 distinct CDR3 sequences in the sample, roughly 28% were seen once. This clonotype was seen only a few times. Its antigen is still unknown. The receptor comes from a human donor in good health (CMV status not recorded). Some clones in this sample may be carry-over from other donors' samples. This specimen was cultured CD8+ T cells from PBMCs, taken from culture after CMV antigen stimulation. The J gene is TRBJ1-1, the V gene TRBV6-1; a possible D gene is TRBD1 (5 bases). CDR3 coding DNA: TGTGCCATCCGACAGAGGTCGGACACTGAAGCTTTCTTT. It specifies CAIRQRSDTEAFF.